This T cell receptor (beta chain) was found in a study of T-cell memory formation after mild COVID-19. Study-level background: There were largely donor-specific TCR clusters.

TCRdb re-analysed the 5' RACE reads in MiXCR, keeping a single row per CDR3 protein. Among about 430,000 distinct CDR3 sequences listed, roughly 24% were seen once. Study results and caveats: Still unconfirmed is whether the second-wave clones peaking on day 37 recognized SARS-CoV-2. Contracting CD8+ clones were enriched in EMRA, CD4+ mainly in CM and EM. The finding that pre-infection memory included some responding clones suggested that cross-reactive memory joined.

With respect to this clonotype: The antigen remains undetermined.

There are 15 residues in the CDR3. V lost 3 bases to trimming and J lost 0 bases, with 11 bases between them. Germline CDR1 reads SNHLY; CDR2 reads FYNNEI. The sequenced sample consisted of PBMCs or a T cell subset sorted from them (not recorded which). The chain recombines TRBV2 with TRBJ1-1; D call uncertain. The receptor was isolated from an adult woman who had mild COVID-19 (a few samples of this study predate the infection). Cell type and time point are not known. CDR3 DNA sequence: TGTGCCAGCAGTGAGAGGGTCGGTCTGAACACTGAAGCTTTCTTT. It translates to CASSERVGLNTEAFF.